This TCR beta chain comes out of a study of CD8+CD57+ T cells in acquired aplastic anemia (dated by TCRdb to 2016 to 2019). Some background on the complete study: A mean of about 3 ug of DNA, ranging from roughly 0.18 to 30 ug, was extracted from sorted CD4+ and CD8+ cells. CD8+CD57+ expansion was defined as a frequency above the mean frequency observed in healthy subjects. Broad study findings and their caveats: Roughly 30 CD8+ CDR3 sequences were shared between patients and controls but appeared highly expressed in patients and within their immunodominant clones. CD8+ Simpson's diversity did not differ significantly between patients and healthy controls (P=0.060).

This clonotype was seen more than once but under ten times. Its antigen is currently not known. No base qualities exist here, and no much larger clone lies one base off it. V gives up 3 bases and J gives up 5 bases, and the segment between their germline ends measures 16 bases. Taken from the germline V gene, the CDR1 and CDR2 loops are SQVTM and ANQGSEA. Inclusive of the bounding cysteine and phenylalanine, the CDR3 is 14 residues long. Only CDR3 DNA remains: 42 bases, in frame from the first base. Profiling of TCR beta VDJ combinations and CDR3 sequences used genomic DNA as the template. An Illumina HiSeq 2000 was the platform used for TCR repertoire sequencing. Processing in the source paper ran as follows. Repertoires were assessed using TRBV/TRBJ rearrangement plots, CDR3 size and DJ length profiles, and Simpson's diversity index. The most abundant DNA sequence in the deep sequencing data was defined as the immunodominant clone. CDR3 amino acid sequences were screened for sharing across subjects and compared with published repertoires and the VDJdb database. The public reads were run again by TCRdb, first through fastp at Q25 and then through MiXCR, and only productive beta chains were kept. Rows are unified per CDR3 protein, each entry keeping the most common DNA and genes. For this entry, the V and J calls and clone size follow TCRdb and not the study's own pipeline. The sample table records fewer than 85,000 distinct CDR3 sequences; roughly 72% of these occur just once. 70% to 90% of the sample belongs to the ten largest clones.

Flow cytometry had shown CD8+CD57+ cell expansion in the patients selected for sequencing. Severe acquired aplastic anemia was diagnosed in all patients according to International Study of Aplastic Anemia and Agranulocytosis and Camitta criteria. No therapy had been received by the patients at the time of blood sampling. In the study, sorted CD4+ and CD8+ blood T cells from patients with severe aplastic anemia and from healthy subjects underwent deep sequencing of TCR repertoires. Patients were enrolled under clinicaltrials.gov protocols 00001620, 01623167, 00001397, 00071045, 00081523 and 00961064 in the USA. Ficoll-Paque density gradient centrifugation was used to isolate peripheral blood mononuclear cells. Before DNA was extracted, CD4+ and CD8+ T cells were sorted using either FACS or magnetic beads.

Sequencing was carried out using sorted CD4+, CD8+, or CD8+CD57+ T cells (not recorded which) from PBMCs. The receptor was derived from a human donor with aplastic anemia. Rearrangement joined TRBV29-1 to TRBJ1-2; confidence is insufficient to name the D gene. Read as DNA, the sequence is TGCAGCGTTGACGGAGGTCAGGCTGGTTATGGCTACACCTTC. Its protein is CSVDGGQAGYGYTF.